This T cell receptor beta chain was found in a study of T cell changes during pregnancy in multiple sclerosis. Clones were sequenced by immunoSEQ multiplex PCR, and TCRdb holds only the in-frame ones, with some missing. The data contain 30,000 to 35,000 clones, about 90% of them singletons. CDR3 size: 11 residues. Germline V gene data show CDR1 as SGHNT and CDR2 as YENEEA. Trimming removed 0 bases from V and 11 bases from J, with 7 bases in between. The origin of this receptor is a female donor in good health, enrolled as a control in a pregnancy study. Sequenced here: CD4+ T cells from peripheral blood mononuclear cells, sampled in the first trimester of pregnancy. The chain combines TRBV11-3 with TRBJ1-1; weak D call: TRBD1 (5 bases). CDR3 nucleotides: TGTGCCAGCAGCTTAGATAGGGGTGCTTTCTTT. Translating it yields CASSLDRGAFF.